This entry is about one TCR beta chain. cDNA libraries for TCR alpha and TCR beta, carrying sample barcodes and UMIs, came from 5'RACE with constant-segment primers. Each CDR3 protein is one row after TCRdb ran MiXCR on the 5' RACE reads. The sample includes 280,000 or so distinct CDR3 sequences, roughly 18% seen only once; the top ten take roughly 23%. These data are taken from a study of T-cell memory formation after mild COVID-19. V was clipped by 4 bases and J by 2 bases, with 8 bases between them. CDR3 length equals 13 residues. Germline V CDR1 and CDR2: SQVTM, ANQGSEA. The sequenced sample was PBMCs or a T cell subset sorted from them (not recorded which). This receptor was obtained from a man between 18 and 29 years old who had mild COVID-19 (a few samples of this study predate the infection). Cell type and time point are not known. The chain joins TRBV29-1 to TRBJ1-4; D gene uncertain. CDR3 sequence reads: CSVAQRTNEKLFF. CDR3 nucleotide sequence: TGCAGCGTTGCGCAGCGCACTAATGAAAAACTGTTTTTT.